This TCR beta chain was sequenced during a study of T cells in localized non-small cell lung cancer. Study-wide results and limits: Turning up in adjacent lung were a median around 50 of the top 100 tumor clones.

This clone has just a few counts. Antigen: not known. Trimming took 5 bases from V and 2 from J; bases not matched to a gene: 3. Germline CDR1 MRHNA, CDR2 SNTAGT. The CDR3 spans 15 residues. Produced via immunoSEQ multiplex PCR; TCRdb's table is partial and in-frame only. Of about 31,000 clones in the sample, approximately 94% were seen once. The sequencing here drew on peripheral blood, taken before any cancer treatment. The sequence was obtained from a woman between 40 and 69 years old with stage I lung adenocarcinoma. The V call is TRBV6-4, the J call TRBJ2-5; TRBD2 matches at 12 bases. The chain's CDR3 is CASSPGLAGQETQYF. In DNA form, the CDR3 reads TGTGCCAGCAGTCCCGGACTAGCGGGGCAAGAGACCCAGTACTTC.